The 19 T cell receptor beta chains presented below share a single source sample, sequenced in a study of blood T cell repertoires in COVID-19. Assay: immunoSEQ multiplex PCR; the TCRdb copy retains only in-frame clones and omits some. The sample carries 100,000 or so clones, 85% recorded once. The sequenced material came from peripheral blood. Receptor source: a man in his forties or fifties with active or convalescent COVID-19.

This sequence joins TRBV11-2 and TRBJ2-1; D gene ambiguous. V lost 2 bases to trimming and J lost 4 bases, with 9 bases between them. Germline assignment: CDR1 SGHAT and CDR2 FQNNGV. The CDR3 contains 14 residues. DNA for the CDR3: TGTGCCAGCAGCTTATCGAGAGATTACAATGAGCAGTTCTTC. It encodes CASSLSRDYNEQFF.

The CDR3 nucleotides read TGCGCCAGCAGCTTAGGGTCGGGGCGGGGGGCACCGGCTGGCTACACCTTC. Protein: CASSLGSGRGAPAGYTF. This chain connects TRBV5-1 to TRBJ1-2, with D perhaps TRBD1 (6 bases). V was trimmed by 2 bases and J by 7 bases, leaving 24 bases between them. CDR3 length: 17 residues. Germline CDR1 reads SGHRS; CDR2 reads YFSETQ.

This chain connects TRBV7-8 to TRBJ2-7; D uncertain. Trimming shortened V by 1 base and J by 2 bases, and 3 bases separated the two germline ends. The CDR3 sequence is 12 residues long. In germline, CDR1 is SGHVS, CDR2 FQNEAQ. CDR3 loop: CASSLGAYEQYF. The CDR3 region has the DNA TGTGCCAGCAGCTTAGGCGCCTACGAGCAGTACTTC.

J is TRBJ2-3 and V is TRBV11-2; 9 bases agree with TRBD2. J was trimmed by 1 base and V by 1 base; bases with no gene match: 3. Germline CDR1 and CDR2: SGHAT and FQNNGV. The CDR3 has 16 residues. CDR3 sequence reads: CASSLGLAAGTDTQYF. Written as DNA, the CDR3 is TGTGCCAGCAGCTTAGGACTAGCGGCTGGCACAGATACGCAGTATTTT.

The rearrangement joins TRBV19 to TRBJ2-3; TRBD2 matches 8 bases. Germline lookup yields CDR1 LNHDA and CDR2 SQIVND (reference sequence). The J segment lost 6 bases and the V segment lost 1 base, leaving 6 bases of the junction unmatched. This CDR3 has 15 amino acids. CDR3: CASSIVSGTGDTQYF. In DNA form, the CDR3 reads TGTGCCAGTAGTATAGTTAGCGGGACGGGCGATACGCAGTATTTT.

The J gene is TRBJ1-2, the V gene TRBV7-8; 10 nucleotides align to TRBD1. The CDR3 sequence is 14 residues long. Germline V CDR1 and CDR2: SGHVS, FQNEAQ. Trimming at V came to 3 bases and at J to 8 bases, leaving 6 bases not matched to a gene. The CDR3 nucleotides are TGTGCCAGCAGCTTGAGGGACAGGGGCGGCGGCTACACCTTC. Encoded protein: CASSLRDRGGGYTF.

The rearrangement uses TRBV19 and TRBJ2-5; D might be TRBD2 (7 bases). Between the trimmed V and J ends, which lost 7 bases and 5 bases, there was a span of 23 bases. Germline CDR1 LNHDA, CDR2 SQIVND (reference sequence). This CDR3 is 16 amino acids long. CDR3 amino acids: CASTPPGGRYGETQYF. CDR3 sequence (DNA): TGTGCCAGTACTCCCCCCGGGGGGCGATACGGGGAGACCCAGTACTTC.

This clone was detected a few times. Written as DNA, the CDR3 is TGTGCCAGCAGAGCCAACAGGGCGGGCGACCGAGCTTTCTTT. This sequence encodes CASRANRAGDRAFF. This sequence joins TRBV6-5 and TRBJ1-1; tentative D call: TRBD1 (6 bases). Per the germline V gene, CDR1 is MNHEY and CDR2 is SVGAGI. The CDR3 totals 14 residues. Trimming removed 6 bases from V and 10 bases from J, with 21 bases in between.

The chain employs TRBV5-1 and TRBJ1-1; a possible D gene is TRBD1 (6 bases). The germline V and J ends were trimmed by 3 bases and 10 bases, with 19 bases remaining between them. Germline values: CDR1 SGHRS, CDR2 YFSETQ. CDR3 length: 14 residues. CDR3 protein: CASSYADSSLLAFF. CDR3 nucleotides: TGCGCCAGCAGCTACGCGGACAGCAGTCTTCTAGCTTTCTTT.

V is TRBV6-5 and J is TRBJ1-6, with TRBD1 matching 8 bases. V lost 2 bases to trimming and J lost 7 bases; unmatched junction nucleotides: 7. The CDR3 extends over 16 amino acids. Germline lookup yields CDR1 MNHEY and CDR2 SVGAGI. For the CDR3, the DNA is TGTGCCAGCAGTTACACACGGACAGGGTCAAATTCACCCCTCCACTTT. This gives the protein CASSYTRTGSNSPLHF.

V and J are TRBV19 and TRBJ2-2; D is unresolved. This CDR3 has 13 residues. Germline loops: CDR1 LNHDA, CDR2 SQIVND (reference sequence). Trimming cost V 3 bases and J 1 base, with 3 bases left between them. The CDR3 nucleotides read TGTGCCAGTAGTATCCAGAACACCGGGGAGCTGTTTTTT. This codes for CASSIQNTGELFF.

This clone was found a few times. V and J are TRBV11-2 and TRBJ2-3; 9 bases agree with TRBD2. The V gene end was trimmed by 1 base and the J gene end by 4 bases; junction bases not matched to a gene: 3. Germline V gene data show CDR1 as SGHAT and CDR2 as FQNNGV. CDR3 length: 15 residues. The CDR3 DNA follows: TGTGCCAGCAGCTTAGGCGGGAGGGCCCCAGATACGCAGTATTTT. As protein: CASSLGGRAPDTQYF.

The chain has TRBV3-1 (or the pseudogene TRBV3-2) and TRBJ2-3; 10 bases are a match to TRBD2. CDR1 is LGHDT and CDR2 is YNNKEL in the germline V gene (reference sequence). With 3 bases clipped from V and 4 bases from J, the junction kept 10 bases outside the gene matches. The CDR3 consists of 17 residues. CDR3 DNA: TGTGCCAGCAGCCAGGCGAGGCTAGCGGGAGATCCAGATACGCAGTATTTT. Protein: CASSQARLAGDPDTQYF.

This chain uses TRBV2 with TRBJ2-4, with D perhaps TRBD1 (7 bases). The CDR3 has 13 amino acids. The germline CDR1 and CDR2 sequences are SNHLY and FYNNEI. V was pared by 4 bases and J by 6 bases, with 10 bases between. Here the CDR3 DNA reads TGTGCCAGCAGTGTCCAGGGGGGAAACATTCAGTACTTC. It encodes CASSVQGGNIQYF.

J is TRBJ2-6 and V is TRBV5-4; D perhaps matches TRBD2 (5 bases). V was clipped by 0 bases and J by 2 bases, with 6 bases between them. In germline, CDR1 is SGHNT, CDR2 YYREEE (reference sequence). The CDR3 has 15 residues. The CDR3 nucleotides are TGTGCCAGCAGCTTGGAACTAGCTGGGGCCAACGTCCTGACTTTC. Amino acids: CASSLELAGANVLTF.

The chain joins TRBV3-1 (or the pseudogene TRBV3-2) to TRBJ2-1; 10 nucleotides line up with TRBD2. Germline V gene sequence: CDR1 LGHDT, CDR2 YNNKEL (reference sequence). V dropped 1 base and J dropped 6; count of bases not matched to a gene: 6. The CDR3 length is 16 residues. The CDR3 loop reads CASSQVDSGRGNEQFF. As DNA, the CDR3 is TGTGCCAGCAGCCAAGTCGACAGCGGGAGGGGCAATGAGCAGTTCTTC.

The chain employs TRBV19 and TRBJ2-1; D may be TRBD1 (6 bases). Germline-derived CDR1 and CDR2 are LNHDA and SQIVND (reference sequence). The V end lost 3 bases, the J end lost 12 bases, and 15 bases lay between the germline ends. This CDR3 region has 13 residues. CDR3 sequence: CASSINRDRGQFF. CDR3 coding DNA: TGTGCCAGTAGTATTAACAGGGATCGGGGGCAGTTCTTC.

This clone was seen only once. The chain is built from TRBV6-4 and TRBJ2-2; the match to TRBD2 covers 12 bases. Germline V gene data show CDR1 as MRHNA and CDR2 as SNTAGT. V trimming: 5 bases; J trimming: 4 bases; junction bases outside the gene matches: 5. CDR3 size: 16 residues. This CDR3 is CASSRLAGETTGELFF. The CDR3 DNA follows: TGTGCCAGCAGTCGACTAGCGGGAGAGACCACCGGGGAGCTGTTTTTT.

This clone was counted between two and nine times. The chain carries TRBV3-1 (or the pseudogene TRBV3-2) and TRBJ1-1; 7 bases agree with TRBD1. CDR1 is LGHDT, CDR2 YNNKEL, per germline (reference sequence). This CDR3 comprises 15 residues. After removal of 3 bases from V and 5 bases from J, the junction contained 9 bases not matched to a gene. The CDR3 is CASSHAGGLRTEAFF. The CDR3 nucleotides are TGTGCCAGCAGCCATGCAGGGGGTTTGAGGACTGAAGCTTTCTTT.